These T cell receptor beta chains were read from a single sample in a study of T cell changes during pregnancy in multiple sclerosis. The repertoire was sequenced with immunoSEQ multiplex PCR; TCRdb's copy has only in-frame clones and lacks some. Of about 55,000 clones in the sample, 93% were seen once. Specimen: CD8+ T cells from peripheral blood mononuclear cells, collected in the second trimester of pregnancy. The receptor source for this set is a female donor with multiple sclerosis, enrolled in a pregnancy study. CDR3s leave out the opening cysteine and the closing phenylalanine or tryptophan.

j_call v_call cdr3_aa
TRBJ2-1 TRBV6-5 ASKKTVTYNEQF
TRBJ2-1 TRBV10-1 ASSGENNEQF
TRBJ2-2 TRBV7-6 ASSRPSSTGELF
TRBJ2-1 TRBV6-6 ASGTGLPAHEQF
TRBJ2-5 TRBV7-9 ASSFTGYQETQY
TRBJ2-7 TRBV27 ASTHRGSLTYEQY
TRBJ2-3 TRBV11-2 ASSLILASGLTSTDTQY
TRBJ1-1 TRBV4-1 ASSQEVPGVMAEAF
TRBJ2-7 TRBV2 ASSDLDGRASYEQY
TRBJ2-2 TRBV5-5 ASSFHYVGRTGKDTGELF